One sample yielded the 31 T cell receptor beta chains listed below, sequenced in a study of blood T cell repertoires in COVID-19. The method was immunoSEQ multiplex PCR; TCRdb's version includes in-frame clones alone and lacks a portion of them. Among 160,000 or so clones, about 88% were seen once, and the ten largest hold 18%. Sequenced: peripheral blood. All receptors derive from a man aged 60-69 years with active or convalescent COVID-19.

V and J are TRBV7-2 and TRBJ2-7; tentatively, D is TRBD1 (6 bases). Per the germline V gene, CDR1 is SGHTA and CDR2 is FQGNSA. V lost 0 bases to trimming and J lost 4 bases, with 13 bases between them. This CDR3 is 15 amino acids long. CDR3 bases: TGTGCCAGCAGCTTAGCGGGTGGACAGCAATACGAGCAGTACTTC. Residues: CASSLAGGQQYEQYF.

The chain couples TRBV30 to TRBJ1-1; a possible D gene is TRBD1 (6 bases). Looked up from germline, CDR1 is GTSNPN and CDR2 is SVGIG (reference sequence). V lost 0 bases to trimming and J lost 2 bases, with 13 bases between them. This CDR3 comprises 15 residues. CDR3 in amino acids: CAWSVLGGVNTEAFF. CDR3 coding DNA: TGTGCCTGGAGTGTTCTAGGGGGAGTTAACACTGAAGCTTTCTTT.

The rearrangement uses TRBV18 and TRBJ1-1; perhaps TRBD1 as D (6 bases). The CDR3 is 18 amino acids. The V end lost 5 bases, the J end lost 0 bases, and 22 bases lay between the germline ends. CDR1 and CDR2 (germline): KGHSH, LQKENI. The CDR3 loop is CASSKTDRSGFLNTEAFF. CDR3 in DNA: TGTGCCAGCTCAAAGACCGACAGGTCCGGATTTTTGAACACTGAAGCTTTCTTT.

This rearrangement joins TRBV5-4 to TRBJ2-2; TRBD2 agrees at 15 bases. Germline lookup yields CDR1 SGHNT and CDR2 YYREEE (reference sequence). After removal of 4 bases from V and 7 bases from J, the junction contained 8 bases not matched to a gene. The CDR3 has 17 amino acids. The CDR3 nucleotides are TGTGCCAGCAGCCCCGGACTAGCGGGAGGGCAAAACGGGGAGCTGTTTTTT. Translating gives CASSPGLAGGQNGELFF.

CDR3 region: CSASRTGAFVAFF. The CDR3, as DNA: TGCAGTGCTAGTAGGACAGGGGCCTTCGTAGCTTTCTTT. V usage is TRBV20-1 and J usage is TRBJ1-1, with 9 nucleotides matching TRBD1. Germline V gives CDR1 DFQATT, CDR2 SNEGSKA (reference sequence). There are 13 residues in the CDR3. V gave up 3 bases and J gave up 10 bases; unmatched junction bases: 9.

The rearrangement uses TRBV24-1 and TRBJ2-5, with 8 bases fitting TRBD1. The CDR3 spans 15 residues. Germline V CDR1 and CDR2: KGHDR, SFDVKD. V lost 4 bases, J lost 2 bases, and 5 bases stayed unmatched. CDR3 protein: CATSDRGTGQETQYF. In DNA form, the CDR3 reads TGTGCCACCAGTGACCGAGGGACAGGTCAAGAGACCCAGTACTTC.

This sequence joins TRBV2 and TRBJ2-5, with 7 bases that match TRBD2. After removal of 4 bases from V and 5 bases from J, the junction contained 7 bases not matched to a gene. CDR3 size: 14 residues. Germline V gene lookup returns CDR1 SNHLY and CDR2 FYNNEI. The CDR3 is CASSGGGAGETQYF. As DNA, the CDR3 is TGTGCCAGCAGTGGGGGCGGAGCGGGGGAGACCCAGTACTTC.

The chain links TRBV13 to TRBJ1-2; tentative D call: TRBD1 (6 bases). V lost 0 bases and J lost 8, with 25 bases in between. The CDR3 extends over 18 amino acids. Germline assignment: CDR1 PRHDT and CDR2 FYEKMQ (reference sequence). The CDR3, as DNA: TGTGCCAGCAGCTTAGGAAAAGGCCTTTCCGGGGGGCAATGGGGCTACACCTTC. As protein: CASSLGKGLSGGQWGYTF.

The CDR3 protein is CASSLRGGNQPQHF. CDR3 bases: TGTGCCAGCAGTTTAAGGGGGGGAAATCAGCCCCAGCATTTT. The chain links TRBV27 to TRBJ1-5; the D gene is possibly TRBD1 (6 bases). Germline CDR1 reads MNHEY; CDR2 reads SMNVEV (reference sequence). The CDR3 length is 14 residues. V lost 2 bases to trimming and J lost 4 bases, with 9 bases between them.

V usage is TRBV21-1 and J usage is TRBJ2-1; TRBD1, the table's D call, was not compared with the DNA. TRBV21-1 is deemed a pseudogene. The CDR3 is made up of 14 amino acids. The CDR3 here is CASTFDKTYNEQFF. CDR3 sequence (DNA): TGTGCCAGCACCTTTGACAAAACCTACAATGAGCAGTTCTTC.

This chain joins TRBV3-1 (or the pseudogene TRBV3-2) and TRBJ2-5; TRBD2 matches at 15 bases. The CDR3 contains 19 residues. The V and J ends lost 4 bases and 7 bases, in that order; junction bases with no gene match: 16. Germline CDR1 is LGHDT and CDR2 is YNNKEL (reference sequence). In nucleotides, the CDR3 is TGTGCCAGCAGCCCAGGACTAGCGGGGGGGCAACCCTCGGGTGGGACCCAGTACTTC. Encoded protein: CASSPGLAGGQPSGGTQYF.

The CDR3 reads CASSFGTGYNTEAFF. The CDR3 DNA reads as TGTGCCAGCAGCTTCGGGACAGGGTATAACACTGAAGCTTTCTTT. The rearrangement uses TRBV5-4 and TRBJ1-1; TRBD1 matches 9 bases. Trimming cost V 2 bases and J 2 bases; bases outside gene matches: 4. The germline V gene encodes CDR1 SGHNT and CDR2 YYREEE (reference sequence). The CDR3 runs to 15 residues.

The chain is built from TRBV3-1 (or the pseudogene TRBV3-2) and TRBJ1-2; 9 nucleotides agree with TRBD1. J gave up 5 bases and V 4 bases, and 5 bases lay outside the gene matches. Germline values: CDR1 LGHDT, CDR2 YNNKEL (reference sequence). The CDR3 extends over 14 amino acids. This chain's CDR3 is CASSPPGQGYGYTF. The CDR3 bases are TGTGCCAGCAGCCCCCCGGGACAGGGTTATGGCTACACCTTC.

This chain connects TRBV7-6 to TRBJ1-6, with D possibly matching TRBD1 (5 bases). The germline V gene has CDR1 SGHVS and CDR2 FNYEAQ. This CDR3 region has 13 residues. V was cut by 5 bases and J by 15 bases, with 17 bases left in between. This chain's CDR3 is CASSLDTERRLHF. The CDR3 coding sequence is TGTGCCAGCAGCCTGGACACTGAAAGACGCCTCCACTTT.

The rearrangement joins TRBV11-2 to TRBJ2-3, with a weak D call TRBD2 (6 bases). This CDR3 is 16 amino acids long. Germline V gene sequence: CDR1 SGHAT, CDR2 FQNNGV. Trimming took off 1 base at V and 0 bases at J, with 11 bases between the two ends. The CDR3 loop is CASSLGVGTSTDTQYF. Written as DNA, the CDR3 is TGTGCCAGCAGCTTAGGTGTTGGGACTAGCACAGATACGCAGTATTTT. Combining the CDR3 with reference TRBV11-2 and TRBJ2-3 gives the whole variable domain EAGVAQSPRYKIIEKRQSVAFWCNPISGHATLYWYQQILGQGPKLLIQFQNNGVVDDSQLPKDRFSAERLKGVDSTLKIQPAKLEDSAVYLCASSLGVGTSTDTQYFGPGTRLTVL.

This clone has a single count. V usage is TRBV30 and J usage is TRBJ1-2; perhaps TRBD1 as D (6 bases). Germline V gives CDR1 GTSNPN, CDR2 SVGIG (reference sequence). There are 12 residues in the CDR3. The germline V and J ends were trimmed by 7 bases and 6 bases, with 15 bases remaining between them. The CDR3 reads CASWRGQDGYTF. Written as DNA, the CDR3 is TGTGCCTCCTGGCGGGGGCAGGATGGCTACACCTTC.

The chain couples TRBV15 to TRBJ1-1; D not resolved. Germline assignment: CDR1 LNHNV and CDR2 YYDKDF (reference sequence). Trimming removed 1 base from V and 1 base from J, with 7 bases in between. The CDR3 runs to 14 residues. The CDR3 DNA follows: TGTGCCACCAGCAGAGGGCCCCAGAACACTGAAGCTTTCTTT. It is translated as CATSRGPQNTEAFF.

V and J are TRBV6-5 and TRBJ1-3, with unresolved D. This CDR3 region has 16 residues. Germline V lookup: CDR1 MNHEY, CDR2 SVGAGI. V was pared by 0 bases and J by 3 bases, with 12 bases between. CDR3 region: CASSYSPAGNGNTIYF. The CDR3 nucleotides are TGTGCCAGCAGTTACTCCCCGGCGGGGAATGGAAACACCATATATTTT.

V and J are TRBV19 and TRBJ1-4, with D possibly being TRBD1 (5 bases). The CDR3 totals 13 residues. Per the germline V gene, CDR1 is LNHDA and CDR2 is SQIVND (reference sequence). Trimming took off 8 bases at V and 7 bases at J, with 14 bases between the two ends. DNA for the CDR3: TGTGCCAGTTCGGGGGGACGCGGTGAAAAACTGTTTTTT. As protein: CASSGGRGEKLFF.

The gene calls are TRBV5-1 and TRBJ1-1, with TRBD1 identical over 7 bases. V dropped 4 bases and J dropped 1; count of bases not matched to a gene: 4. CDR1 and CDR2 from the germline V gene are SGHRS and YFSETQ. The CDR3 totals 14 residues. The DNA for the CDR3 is TGCGCCAGCAGCCCCACAGGGGCGAACACTGAAGCTTTCTTT. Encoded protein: CASSPTGANTEAFF.

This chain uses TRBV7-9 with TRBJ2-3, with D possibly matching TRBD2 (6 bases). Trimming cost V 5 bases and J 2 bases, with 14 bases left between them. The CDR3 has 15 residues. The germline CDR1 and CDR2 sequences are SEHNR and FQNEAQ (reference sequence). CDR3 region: CASSPPGLNTDTQYF. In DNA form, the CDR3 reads TGTGCCAGCAGCCCACCGGGACTCAACACAGATACGCAGTATTTT.

The CDR3 bases are TGTGCCAGCAGCATCGGGACAGCCAGAACTGAAGCTTTCTTT. It is translated as CASSIGTARTEAFF. The rearrangement links TRBV5-4 to TRBJ1-1, with 7 bases that match TRBD1. The ends lost 4 bases at V and 5 bases at J; junction bases unmatched: 8. The V gene's germline CDR1 is SGHNT and CDR2 YYREEE (reference sequence). The CDR3 sequence is 14 residues long.

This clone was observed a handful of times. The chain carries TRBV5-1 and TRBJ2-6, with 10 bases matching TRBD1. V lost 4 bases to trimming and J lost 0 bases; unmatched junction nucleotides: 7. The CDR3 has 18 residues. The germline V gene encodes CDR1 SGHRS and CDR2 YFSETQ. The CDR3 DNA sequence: TGCGCCAGCAGCCCCAGACAGGGGGCTCTCTCTGGGGCCAACGTCCTGACTTTC. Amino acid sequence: CASSPRQGALSGANVLTF.

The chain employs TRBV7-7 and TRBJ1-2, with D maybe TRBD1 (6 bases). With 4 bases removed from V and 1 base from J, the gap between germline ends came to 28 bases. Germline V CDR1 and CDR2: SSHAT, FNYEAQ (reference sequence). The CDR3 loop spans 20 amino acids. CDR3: CASSSPPPAGAVRFNYGYTF. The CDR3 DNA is TGTGCCAGCAGCTCCCCCCCACCGGCAGGGGCCGTCCGTTTTAACTATGGCTACACCTTC.

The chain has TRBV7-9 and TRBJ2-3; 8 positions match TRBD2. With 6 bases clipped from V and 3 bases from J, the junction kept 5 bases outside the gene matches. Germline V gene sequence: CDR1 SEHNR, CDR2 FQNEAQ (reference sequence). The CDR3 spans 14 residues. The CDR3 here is CASRPIAGTDTQYF. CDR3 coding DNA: TGTGCCAGCAGACCTATAGCGGGGACAGATACGCAGTATTTT.

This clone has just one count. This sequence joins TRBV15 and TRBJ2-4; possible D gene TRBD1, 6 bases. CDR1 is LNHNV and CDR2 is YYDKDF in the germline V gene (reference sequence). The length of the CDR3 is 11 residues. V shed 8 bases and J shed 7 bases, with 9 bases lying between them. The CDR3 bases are TGTGCCACCGGGACAATGAACATTCAGTACTTC. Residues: CATGTMNIQYF. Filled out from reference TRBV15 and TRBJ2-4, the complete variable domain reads DAMVIQNPRYQVTQFGKPVTLSCSQTLNHNVMYWYQQKSSQAPKLLFHYYDKDFNNEADTPDNFQSRRPNTSFCFLDIRSPGLGDTAMYLCATGTMNIQYFGAGTRLSVL.

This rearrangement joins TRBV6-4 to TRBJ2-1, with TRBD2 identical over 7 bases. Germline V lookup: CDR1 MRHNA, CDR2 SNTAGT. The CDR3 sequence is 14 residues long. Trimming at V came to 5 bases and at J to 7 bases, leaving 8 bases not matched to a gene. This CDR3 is CASSPLGGVNEQFF. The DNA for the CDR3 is TGTGCCAGCAGTCCCCTGGGGGGGGTTAATGAGCAGTTCTTC.

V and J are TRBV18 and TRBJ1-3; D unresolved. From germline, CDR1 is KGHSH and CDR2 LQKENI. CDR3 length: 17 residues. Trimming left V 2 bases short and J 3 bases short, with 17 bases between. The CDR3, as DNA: TGTGCCAGCTCACCATTTCCGGACTCAACGGGTGGAAACACCATATATTTT. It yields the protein CASSPFPDSTGGNTIYF.

This CDR3 is CATSKGQRLSGNTIYF. The CDR3 DNA reads as TGTGCCACCAGCAAAGGACAGCGACTCTCTGGAAACACCATATATTTT. The V gene is TRBV15, the J gene TRBJ1-3; D might be TRBD1 (6 bases). V was cut by 4 bases and J by 0 bases, with 13 bases left in between. Germline V gene lookup returns CDR1 LNHNV and CDR2 YYDKDF (reference sequence). This CDR3 is 16 amino acids long. Using reference TRBV15 and TRBJ1-3 for the parts outside the CDR3, the full variable domain is DAMVIQNPRYQVTQFGKPVTLSCSQTLNHNVMYWYQQKSSQAPKLLFHYYDKDFNNEADTPDNFQSRRPNTSFCFLDIRSPGLGDTAMYLCATSKGQRLSGNTIYFGEGSWLTVV.

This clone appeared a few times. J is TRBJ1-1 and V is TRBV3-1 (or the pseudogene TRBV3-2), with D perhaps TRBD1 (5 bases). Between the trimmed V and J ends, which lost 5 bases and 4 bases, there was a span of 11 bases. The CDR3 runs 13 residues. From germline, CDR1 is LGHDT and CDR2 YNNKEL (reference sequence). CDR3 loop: CASSSGGTTEAFF. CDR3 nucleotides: TGTGCCAGCAGCTCGGGGGGAACCACTGAAGCTTTCTTT.

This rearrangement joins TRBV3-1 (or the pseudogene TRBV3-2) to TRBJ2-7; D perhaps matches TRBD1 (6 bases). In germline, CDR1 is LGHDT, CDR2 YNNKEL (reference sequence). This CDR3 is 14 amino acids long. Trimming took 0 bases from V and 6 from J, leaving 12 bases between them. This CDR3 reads CASSQERDTGEQYF. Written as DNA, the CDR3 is TGTGCCAGCAGCCAAGAACGGGACACTGGCGAGCAGTACTTC.